Listed below are T cell receptor beta chains from one sample, sequenced in a study of blood T cell repertoires in COVID-19. The assay was immunoSEQ multiplex PCR, and TCRdb's table has in-frame clones only and misses some. The table has 61,000 or so clones, roughly three quarters seen once. Source material: peripheral blood. Every receptor here comes from a woman in her 70s with acute or convalescent COVID-19. Each CDR3 is given with its conserved first and last residue. Fields, in order: V gene, J gene, D gene, clone size, CDR3 protein, CDR3 DNA. The D gene is left open where the match is weak. A clone size is listed for some rows: how often the clone was seen (once, few, many), or a class if it is expanded.

TRBV5-1	TRBJ1-3	.	.	CASSLFAGGSGNTIYF	TGCGCCAGCAGCCTCTTTGCCGGGGGGTCTGGAAACACCATATATTTT
TRBV7-8	TRBJ1-1	TRBD1	.	CASSPQGAGNTEAFF	TGTGCCAGCAGCCCCCAGGGGGCAGGGAACACTGAAGCTTTCTTT
TRBV11-2	TRBJ2-7	TRBD1	.	CASSPINFDRGLGYEQYF	TGTGCCAGCAGCCCGATCAACTTCGACAGGGGGCTAGGATACGAGCAGTACTTC
TRBV13	TRBJ2-5	TRBD2	.	CASSKSSGSGGMYQETQYF	TGTGCCAGCAGCAAATCCTCCGGTAGCGGGGGGATGTACCAAGAGACCCAGTACTTC
TRBV11-3	TRBJ1-3	.	.	CASSPYQENTIYF	TGTGCCAGCAGCCCTTACCAGGAAAACACCATATATTTT
TRBV7-9	TRBJ2-7	.	.	CASSSLGIYEQYF	TGTGCCAGCAGCTCCTTGGGCATCTACGAGCAGTACTTC
TRBV10-3	TRBJ1-2	.	few	CATQGGPPGYTF	TGTGCCACCCAGGGCGGCCCGCCCGGCTACACCTTC
TRBV5-5	TRBJ1-5	TRBD1	.	CASSLRTGVTNQPQHF	TGTGCCAGCAGCTTACGGACAGGGGTCACCAATCAGCCCCAGCATTTT
TRBV5-4	TRBJ2-5	TRBD2	.	CASSPATSKETQYF	TGTGCCAGCAGCCCGGCGACTAGCAAAGAGACCCAGTACTTC
TRBV10-3	TRBJ2-7	TRBD1	.	CAISPGQGADEQYF	TGTGCCATCAGCCCGGGACAGGGGGCGGACGAGCAGTACTTC
TRBV6-5	TRBJ2-7	TRBD1	.	CASSRGQGGTYEQYF	TGTGCCAGCAGTCGCGGACAGGGTGGAACCTACGAGCAGTACTTC